These T cell receptor beta chains were read from a single sample in a study of shared clonotypes between healthy human individuals. The method was immunoSEQ multiplex PCR; TCRdb's version includes in-frame clones alone and lacks a portion of them. Among hundreds of thousands of clones, about two thirds were seen once, and the ten largest hold about 2%. The specimen sequenced was memory CD4+ T cells sorted from blood. These receptors originate from a woman aged 25 to 39 in good health. Each CDR3 is given with its conserved first and last residue. The D gene is left open where the match is weak. Clone size is shown for a subset of rows, as once, few, many or a class of expanded clone.

size	V	D	J	DNA	CDR3
once	TRBV6-5	-	TRBJ2-1	TGTGCCAGCACCAGGGCGGACTACAATGAGCAGTTCTTC	CASTRADYNEQFF
few	TRBV19	TRBD2	TRBJ2-7	TGTGCCAGTAGTCCAATCCGACTAGCGGATCGAGAAGAGCAGTACTTC	CASSPIRLADREEQYF
-	TRBV27	TRBD2	TRBJ2-2	TGTGCCAGCAGTTCCGATCCAAGGACTAGCGGGAGGGCCGGGGAGCTGTTTTTT	CASSSDPRTSGRAGELFF
-	TRBV6-4	TRBD1	TRBJ1-2	TGTGCCAGCAGGGAACCGGGACAGAGAACTCAGGAGGCGAACGGCTACACCTTC	CASREPGQRTQEANGYTF
-	TRBV30	TRBD2	TRBJ2-5	TGTGCCTGGCGTAGCGGGATCGAAGTGGAGACCCAGTACTTC	CAWRSGIEVETQYF
-	TRBV7-9	TRBD1	TRBJ2-5	TGTGCCAGCAGCCCCAGGACAGGGGCTGAGACCCAGTACTTC	CASSPRTGAETQYF
-	TRBV6-5	-	TRBJ2-2	TGTGCCAGCAGGGAACAGGGTACCGGGGAGCTGTTTTTT	CASREQGTGELFF
-	TRBV28	TRBD2	TRBJ2-3	TGTGCCAGCCGACCCGGGGGGGCGGCAGATACGCAGTATTTT	CASRPGGAADTQYF
-	TRBV5-1	-	TRBJ2-3	TGCGCCAGCAGCTTGGGGAGAGGGGGGACAGATACGCAGTATTTT	CASSLGRGGTDTQYF
-	TRBV7-2	TRBD2	TRBJ2-1	TGTGCCAGCAGCGAGAGCAGCGGGAGCTACAATGAGCAGTTCTTC	CASSESSGSYNEQFF
-	TRBV9	TRBD2	TRBJ2-1	TGTGCCAGCAGCCCACCGGGACTAGCGGGATGGGGGGAGACCAATGAGCAGTTCTTC	CASSPPGLAGWGETNEQFF
-	TRBV2	-	TRBJ1-5	TGTGCCAGCCATAGGGGCAATCAGCCCCAGCATTTT	CASHRGNQPQHF
-	TRBV6-1	-	TRBJ1-4	TGTGCCAGCAGTGAAAACGGGCGACGGGAAAAACTGTTTTTT	CASSENGRREKLFF
-	TRBV5-1	-	TRBJ1-1	TGCGCCAGCAGCTTGAGCGCGGTGAACACTGAAGCTTTCTTT	CASSLSAVNTEAFF
few	TRBV6-1	-	TRBJ2-7	TGTGCCAGCAGTGAAGCGCCGACCGGACAAGGATTCGCCTACGAGCAGTACTTC	CASSEAPTGQGFAYEQYF
few	TRBV9	TRBD1	TRBJ2-1	TGTGCCAGCAGCGTAGACACAGGGGGGTACAATGAGCAGTTCTTC	CASSVDTGGYNEQFF
-	TRBV19	-	TRBJ2-5	TGTGCCAGTAGCCCTAGGTCCCGTGGGGGGGAGACCCAGTACTTC	CASSPRSRGGETQYF
-	TRBV28	TRBD1	TRBJ2-7	TGTGCCAGCAGCTTAGGGACAGGGCTAGGGTACGAGCAGTACTTC	CASSLGTGLGYEQYF
-	TRBV29-1	-	TRBJ1-1	TGCAGCGTTGGACACCGAAACACTGAAGCTTTCTTT	CSVGHRNTEAFF
few	TRBV6-4	-	TRBJ1-1	TGTGCCAGCAGTGACTCCTCCGGCAACACTGAAGCTTTCTTT	CASSDSSGNTEAFF
-	TRBV27	-	TRBJ2-3	TGTGCCAGCAGTTTTACTTACACAGATACGCAGTATTTT	CASSFTYTDTQYF
many	TRBV28	TRBD2	TRBJ2-7	TGTGCCAGCAGTTTATCCAGCGGGAGTCACTACGAGCAGTACTTC	CASSLSSGSHYEQYF
few	TRBV30	TRBD1	TRBJ2-5	TGTGCCTCGACAGGGGGAGAGACCCAGTACTTC	CASTGGETQYF
-	TRBV30	-	TRBJ1-3	TGTGCCTGGAGTTACGGGTTCGGAAACACCATATATTTT	CAWSYGFGNTIYF
once	TRBV19	-	TRBJ2-5	TGTGCCAGTAGTAGGGAGGCAGGGTATGTGGAGACCCAGTACTTC	CASSREAGYVETQYF
-	TRBV25-1	-	TRBJ2-5	TGTGCCAGCAGTGAATTTCAGGGGGGAGAGACCCAGTACTTC	CASSEFQGGETQYF
-	TRBV7-2	-	TRBJ1-2	TGTGCCAGCAGCTCGACAGCGTTGGCCCCCTATGGCTACACCTTC	CASSSTALAPYGYTF
-	TRBV7-6	-	TRBJ2-2	TGTGCCAGCAGCAAAGGACGGGAGTACACCGGGGAGCTGTTTTTT	CASSKGREYTGELFF
-	TRBV5-1	-	TRBJ2-5	TGCGCCAGCAGCTTAAAAGGGCAGAGCCAAGAGACCCAGTACTTC	CASSLKGQSQETQYF
-	TRBV30	TRBD2	TRBJ2-1	TGTGCCTGCTCTAGCGGGAGGGGCTCCTACAATGAGCAGTTCTTC	CACSSGRGSYNEQFF
-	TRBV5-8	TRBD1	TRBJ2-5	TGTGCCAGCAGCCGCGACAGGGACCGGGAGACCCAGTACTTC	CASSRDRDRETQYF
-	TRBV11-2	-	TRBJ1-3	TGTGCCAGCACCCTCTCAACAGGTGGGGCTGGAAACACCATATATTTT	CASTLSTGGAGNTIYF
-	TRBV7-3	TRBD2	TRBJ2-1	TGTGCCAGCAGCTGGGACTATGTGAGTGAGCAGTTCTTC	CASSWDYVSEQFF
-	TRBV2	-	TRBJ2-5	TGTGCCAGCTCCCGACAAGGGGGGCCCTCGGTCGGGACCCAGTACTTC	CASSRQGGPSVGTQYF
-	TRBV5-1	TRBD2	TRBJ2-7	TGCGCCAGCAGCTTGGACCTAGCGGGAGGCTGGGAGCAGTACTTC	CASSLDLAGGWEQYF
few	TRBV2	-	TRBJ1-2	TGTGCCAGGAGGATAACAGCCGTAAAGGGCTACACCTTC	CARRITAVKGYTF
-	TRBV2	TRBD2	TRBJ2-3	TGTGCCAGCAGCCTACTAGCGGGACCCACATCTACGCAGTATTTT	CASSLLAGPTSTQYF
-	TRBV7-2	-	TRBJ2-1	TGTGCCAGCAGCCAACAGGCAGGGCTAGCGACCTACAATGAGCAGTTCTTC	CASSQQAGLATYNEQFF
-	TRBV25-1	-	TRBJ2-3	TGTGCCAGCACGGCTGCGAGTACGCAGTATTTT	CASTAASTQYF
-	TRBV30	-	TRBJ1-5	TGTGCCTGGAGTAGACAGGGCAATCAGCCCCAGCATTTT	CAWSRQGNQPQHF
-	TRBV29-1	TRBD1	TRBJ2-7	TGCAGCGGGTGGGACAGGGGGTCTCCCTTTGGCGAGCAGTACTTC	CSGWDRGSPFGEQYF
-	TRBV5-5	TRBD1	TRBJ2-7	TGTGCCAGCAGCCTAGGACAGGGCCCCGCCTACGAGCAGTACTTC	CASSLGQGPAYEQYF
-	TRBV19	-	TRBJ2-5	TGTGCCAGTAGCCTCCCCGCGGGGGAGACCCAGTACTTC	CASSLPAGETQYF
once	TRBV5-3	-	TRBJ2-1	TGTGCCAGAAGCGCGTGGACAGTAAATGAGCAGTTCTTC	CARSAWTVNEQFF
-	TRBV6-1	TRBD2	TRBJ2-5	TGTGCCAGCCGCCCGCCGCAGGAGCGGGGGACCCAGTACTTC	CASRPPQERGTQYF
-	TRBV4-2	-	TRBJ2-5	TGTGCCAGCAGCCGAGATAAGGGATCTGCGGAGACCCAGTACTTC	CASSRDKGSAETQYF
once	TRBV11-2	-	TRBJ1-1	TGTGCCAGCAGCTTAGGCTGGGGGCGAGTTTGGGCTGAAGCTTTCTTT	CASSLGWGRVWAEAFF
once	TRBV19	-	TRBJ2-7	TGTGCCAGTAGTATATCGGCAGGGGCGGACTACGAGCAGTACTTC	CASSISAGADYEQYF
-	TRBV11-2	TRBD2	TRBJ2-1	TGTGCCAGCAGCAACCCCCCTAGCGGGAGTTCCTACAATGAGCAGTTCTTC	CASSNPPSGSSYNEQFF
many	TRBV10-1	-	TRBJ2-2	TGCGCCAGCAGTGGTGGGACGGGTGCCGGGGAGCTGTTTTTT	CASSGGTGAGELFF
-	TRBV11-2	TRBD2	TRBJ2-7	TGTGCCAGCAGCCCAGGAGGAGGACTAGTCGCCTACGAGCAGTACTTC	CASSPGGGLVAYEQYF
-	TRBV5-1	-	TRBJ2-7	TGCGCCAGCAGCTTGCGGGAGCATTACGAGCAGTACTTC	CASSLREHYEQYF
-	TRBV27	-	TRBJ1-1	TGTGCCAGCAGTAGGACAGCGATGAACACTGAAGCTTTCTTT	CASSRTAMNTEAFF